This TCR beta chain was found in a study of Tregs in tolerant kidney transplant recipients. In the case of this clone: What it binds is not known.

Method: immunoSEQ multiplex PCR; TCRdb's copy keeps in-frame clones and lacks some. Found here are about 240,000 clones, more than 65% of them singletons; the top ten hold under 0.65%. Study-level points and caveats: The most relevant donor-specific Treg TCRbeta repertoire apparently came from expansion with activated donor B cells.

Germline lookup yields CDR1 SGHVS and CDR2 FQNEAQ. The CDR3 is 17 amino acids. V shed 3 bases and J 0 bases; nucleotides not matched to a gene: 7. The genes are TRBV7-8 and TRBJ2-3, with 9 nucleotides matching TRBD1. This clonotype was obtained from a human donor in good health. Sequenced: CD4+ T cells from blood. The DNA for the CDR3 is TGTGCCAGCAGCTTGGTAAACAGGGGGCGAAGCACAGATACGCAGTATTTT. Translated, it gives CASSLVNRGRSTDTQYF.